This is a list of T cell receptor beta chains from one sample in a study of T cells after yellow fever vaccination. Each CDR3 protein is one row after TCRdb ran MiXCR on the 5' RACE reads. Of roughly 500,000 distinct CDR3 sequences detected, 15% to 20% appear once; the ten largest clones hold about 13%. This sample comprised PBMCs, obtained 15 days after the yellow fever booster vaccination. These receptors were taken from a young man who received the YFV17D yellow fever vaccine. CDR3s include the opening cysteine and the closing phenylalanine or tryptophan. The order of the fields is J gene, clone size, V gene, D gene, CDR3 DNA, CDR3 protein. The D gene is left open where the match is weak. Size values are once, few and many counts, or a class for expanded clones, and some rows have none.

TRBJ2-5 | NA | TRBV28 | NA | TGTGCCAGCAGTTTCCATACAGGACAAGAGACCCAGTACTTC | CASSFHTGQETQYF
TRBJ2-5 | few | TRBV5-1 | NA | TGCGCCAGCAGCTTGGCCGGGGGACGGCAAGAGACCCAGTACTTC | CASSLAGGRQETQYF
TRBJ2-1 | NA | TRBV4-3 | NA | TGCGCCAGCAGCCAAGGAGCTCTGGAGGTGCAGTTCTTC | CASSQGALEVQFF
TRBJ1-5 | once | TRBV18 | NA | TGTGCCAGCTCAGCTTCCGGGACCAGCAATCAGCCCCAGCATTTT | CASSASGTSNQPQHF
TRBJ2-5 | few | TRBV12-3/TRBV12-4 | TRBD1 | TGTGCCAGCAGTTTCTCCGGGACAGGGGAGACCCAGTACTTC | CASSFSGTGETQYF
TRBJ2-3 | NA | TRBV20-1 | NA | TGCAGTGCGACGGGGACTCCACAGGTTACCCATACGCAGTATTTT | CSATGTPQVTHTQYF
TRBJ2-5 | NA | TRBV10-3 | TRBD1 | TGTGCCATCAGAACGGGACAGGGCCAAGAGACCCAGTACTTC | CAIRTGQGQETQYF
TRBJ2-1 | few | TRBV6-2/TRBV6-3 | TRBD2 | TGTGCCAGCAGTTACCCCACCTGGGCTAGCGGGAGGGTTGAGCAGTTCTTC | CASSYPTWASGRVEQFF
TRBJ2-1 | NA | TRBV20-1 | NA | TGCAGTGCTAGAGTCCTTATTTACAATGAGCAGTTCTTC | CSARVLIYNEQFF
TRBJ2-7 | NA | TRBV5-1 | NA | TGCGCCAGCAGCTACGGGTGGGGCGAGCAGTACTTC | CASSYGWGEQYF
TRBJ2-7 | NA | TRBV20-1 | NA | TGCAGTGCTAGTAAGGATTCGGGCGAGCAGTACTTC | CSASKDSGEQYF
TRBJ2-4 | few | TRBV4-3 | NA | TGCGCCAGCAGCCAAGATCTGCAAGGCATTCAGTACTTC | CASSQDLQGIQYF
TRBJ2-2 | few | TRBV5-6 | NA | TGTGCCAGCAGCTGGGGGGCTAACACCGGGGAGCTGTTTTTT | CASSWGANTGELFF
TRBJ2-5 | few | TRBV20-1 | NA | TGCAGTGCTAGAGATTGGTTAGAGACCCAGTACTTC | CSARDWLETQYF
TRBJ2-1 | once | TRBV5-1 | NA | TGCGCCAGCAGTAGTGAGTCTAGCACCTACAATGAGCAGTTCTTC | CASSSESSTYNEQFF
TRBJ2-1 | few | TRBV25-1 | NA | TGTGCCAGCACTCAGCACAATGAGCAGTTCTTC | CASTQHNEQFF
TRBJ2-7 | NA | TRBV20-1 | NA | TGCAGTGCTAGAGACGGGGAGACTCCCTACGAGCAGTACTTC | CSARDGETPYEQYF
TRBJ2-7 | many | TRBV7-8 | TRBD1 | TGTGCCAGCAGCTTCGACAGGGACACCTACGAGCAGTACTTC | CASSFDRDTYEQYF
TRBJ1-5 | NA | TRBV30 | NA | TGTGCCTGGAGTGTATCGGCAGGGCACAATCAGCCCCAGCATTTT | CAWSVSAGHNQPQHF
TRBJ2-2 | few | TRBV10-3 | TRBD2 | TGTGCCATCAGTGAGGCTAGCGGGAGATCGGACACCGGGGAGCTGTTTTTT | CAISEASGRSDTGELFF
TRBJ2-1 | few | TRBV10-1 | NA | TGCGCCACCAAGGGTGGTAACAATGAGCAGTTCTTC | CATKGGNNEQFF
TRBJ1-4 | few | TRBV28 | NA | TGTGCCAGCAGTTTATGGCAACAGGGAATTACTAATGAAAAACTGTTTTTT | CASSLWQQGITNEKLFF
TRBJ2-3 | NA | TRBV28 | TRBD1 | TGTGCCAGCAGTTTATCTGGGACAGGGGGCGTTGGTACGCAGTATTTT | CASSLSGTGGVGTQYF
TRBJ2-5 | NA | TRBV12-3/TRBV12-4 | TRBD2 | TGTGCCAGCAACCAGATTACTAGCGGAGGCGAGACCCAGTACTTC | CASNQITSGGETQYF
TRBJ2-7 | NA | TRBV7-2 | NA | TGTGCCAGCAGCTCGGGGCCTACCCTAACCTACGAGCAGTACTTC | CASSSGPTLTYEQYF
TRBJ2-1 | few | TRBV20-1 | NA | TGCAGTGCTAGAGAAGACGCCTACAATGAGCAGTTCTTC | CSAREDAYNEQFF